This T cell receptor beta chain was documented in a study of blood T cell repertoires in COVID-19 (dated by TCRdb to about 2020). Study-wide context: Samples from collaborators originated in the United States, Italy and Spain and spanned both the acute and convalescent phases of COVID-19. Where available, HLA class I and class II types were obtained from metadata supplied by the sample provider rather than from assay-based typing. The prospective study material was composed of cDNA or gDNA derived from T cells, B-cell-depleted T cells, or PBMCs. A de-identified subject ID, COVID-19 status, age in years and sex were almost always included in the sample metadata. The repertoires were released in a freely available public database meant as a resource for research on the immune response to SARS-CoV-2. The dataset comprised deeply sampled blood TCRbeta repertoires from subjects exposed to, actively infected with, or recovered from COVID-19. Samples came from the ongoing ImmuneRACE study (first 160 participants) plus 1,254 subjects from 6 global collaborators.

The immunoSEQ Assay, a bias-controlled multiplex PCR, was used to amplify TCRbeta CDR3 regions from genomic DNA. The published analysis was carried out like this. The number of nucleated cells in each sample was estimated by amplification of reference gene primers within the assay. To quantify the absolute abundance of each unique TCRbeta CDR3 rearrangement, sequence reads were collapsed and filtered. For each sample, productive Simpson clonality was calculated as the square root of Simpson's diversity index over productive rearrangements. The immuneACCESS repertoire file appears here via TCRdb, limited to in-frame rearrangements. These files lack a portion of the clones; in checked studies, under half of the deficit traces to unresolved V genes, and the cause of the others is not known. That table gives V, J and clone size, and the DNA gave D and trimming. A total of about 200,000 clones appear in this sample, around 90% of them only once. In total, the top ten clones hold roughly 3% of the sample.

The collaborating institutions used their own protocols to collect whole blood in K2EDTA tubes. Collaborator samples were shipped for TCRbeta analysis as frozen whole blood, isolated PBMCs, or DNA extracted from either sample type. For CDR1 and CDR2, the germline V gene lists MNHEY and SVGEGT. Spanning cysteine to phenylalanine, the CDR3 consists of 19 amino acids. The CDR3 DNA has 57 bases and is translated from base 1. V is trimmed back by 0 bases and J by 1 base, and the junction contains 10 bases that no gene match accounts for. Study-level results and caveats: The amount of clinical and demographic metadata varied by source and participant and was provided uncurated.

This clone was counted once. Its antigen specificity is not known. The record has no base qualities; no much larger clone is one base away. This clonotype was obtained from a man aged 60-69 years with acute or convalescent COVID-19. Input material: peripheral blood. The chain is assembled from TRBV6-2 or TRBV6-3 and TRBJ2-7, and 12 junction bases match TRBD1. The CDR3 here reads CASSYSAGTGGPYSYEQYF. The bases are TGTGCCAGCAGTTACTCGGCAGGGACAGGGGGCCCTTATTCCTACGAGCAGTACTTC.